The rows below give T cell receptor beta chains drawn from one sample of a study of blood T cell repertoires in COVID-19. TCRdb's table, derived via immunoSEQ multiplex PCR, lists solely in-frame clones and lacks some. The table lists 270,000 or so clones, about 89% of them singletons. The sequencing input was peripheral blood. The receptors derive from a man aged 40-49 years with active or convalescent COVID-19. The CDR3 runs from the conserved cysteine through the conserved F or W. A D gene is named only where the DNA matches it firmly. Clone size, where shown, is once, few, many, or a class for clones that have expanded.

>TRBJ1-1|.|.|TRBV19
TGTGCCAGTAGTATTAAAAGAACAGGAGAAGCTTTCTTT
CASSIKRTGEAFF
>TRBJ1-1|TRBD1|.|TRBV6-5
TGTGCCAGCAGTTACTCGGGACAGGGGGCGACTTTCTTT
CASSYSGQGATFF
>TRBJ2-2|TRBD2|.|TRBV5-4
TGTGCCAGCAGCTACGGACTAGCGGGAGCACCACCGGCCGGGGAGCTGTTTTTT
CASSYGLAGAPPAGELFF
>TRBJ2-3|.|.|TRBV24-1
TGTGCCACCAGTGTAAATAGGGGTTCTGGAGATACGCAGTATTTT
CATSVNRGSGDTQYF
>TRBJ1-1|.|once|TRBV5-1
TGCGCCAGCAGCTTGGGGCGGGGATGGGGTGAAGCTTTCTTT
CASSLGRGWGEAFF
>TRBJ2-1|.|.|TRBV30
TGTGCCTGGAGTCCGGGAGTGGTATTTAATGAGCAGTTCTTC
CAWSPGVVFNEQFF
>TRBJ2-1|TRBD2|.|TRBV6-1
TGTGCCAGCAGTGTGTCTAGCGGGAGGTGGGCGTCGGGCTACAATGAGCAGTTCTTC
CASSVSSGRWASGYNEQFF
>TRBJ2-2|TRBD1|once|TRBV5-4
TGTGCCAGCACCGGACAGGTGAACACCGGGGAGCTGTTTTTT
CASTGQVNTGELFF
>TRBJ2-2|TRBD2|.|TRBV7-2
TGTGCCAGCAGCTACCCGGGGGGCGGGGAGCTGTTTTTT
CASSYPGGGELFF
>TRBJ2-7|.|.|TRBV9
TGTGCCAGCAGCGTAGGCCCAGGTTCGTTTCTTGGCGAGCAGTACTTC
CASSVGPGSFLGEQYF
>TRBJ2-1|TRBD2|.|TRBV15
TGTGCCACCAGCAGTCTAGCGGGAGAATCCTACAATGAGCAGTTCTTC
CATSSLAGESYNEQFF
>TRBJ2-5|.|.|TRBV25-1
TGTGCCAGCAGTGAACCGGGAGCCGAGACCCAGTACTTC
CASSEPGAETQYF
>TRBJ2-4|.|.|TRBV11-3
TGTGCCAGCAGCTTAGAAGAGGTGAGGACAGAGCTAGCCAAAAACATTCAGTACTTC
CASSLEEVRTELAKNIQYF
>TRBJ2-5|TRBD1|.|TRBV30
TGTGCCTGGAGTGCACAGGGGGCGAGGGAGACCCAGTACTTC
CAWSAQGARETQYF
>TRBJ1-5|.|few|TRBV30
TGTGCCTGGAGTCAGGACAGTCTCCCTCAGCCCCAGCATTTT
CAWSQDSLPQPQHF
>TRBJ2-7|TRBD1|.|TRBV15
TGTGCCACCAGAGAAGGACAGGGATACTCCTACGAGCAGTACTTC
CATREGQGYSYEQYF
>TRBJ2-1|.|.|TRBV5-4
TGTGCCAGCAGCTTTATTGGCGGAAACTACAATGAGCAGTTCTTC
CASSFIGGNYNEQFF
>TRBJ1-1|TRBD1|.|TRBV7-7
TGTGCCAGCAGCCAATCTTTACAGGGGTTCATGAACACTGAAGCTTTCTTT
CASSQSLQGFMNTEAFF
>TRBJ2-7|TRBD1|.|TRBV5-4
TGTGCCAGCAGCGAGGGACAGGGAGGCTCCTACGAGCAGTACTTC
CASSEGQGGSYEQYF
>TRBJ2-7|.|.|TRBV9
TGTGCCGGCGAGCGCCCGTTAGGAATCGAGCAGTACTTC
CAGERPLGIEQYF
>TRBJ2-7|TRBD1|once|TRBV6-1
TGTGCCAGCAGTGAAGGGACAGGCTCCTACGAGCAGTACTTC
CASSEGTGSYEQYF
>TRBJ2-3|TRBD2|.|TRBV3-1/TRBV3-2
TGTGCCAGCAGCCAAATAGCGGGGGGAACAGATACGCAGTATTTT
CASSQIAGGTDTQYF
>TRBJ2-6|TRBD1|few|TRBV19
TGTGCCAGCGAACCTCCCGGGACAGGGGGCGGCGGGGCCAACGTCCTGACTTTC
CASEPPGTGGGGANVLTF
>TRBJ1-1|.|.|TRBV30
TGTGCCTGGAGTGGAACAGGGCCGAACACTGAAGCTTTCTTT
CAWSGTGPNTEAFF
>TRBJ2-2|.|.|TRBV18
TGTGCCAGCTCACCGAGGGACACGAACACCGGGGAGCTGTTTTTT
CASSPRDTNTGELFF
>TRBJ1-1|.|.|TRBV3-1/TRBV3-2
TGTGCCAGCAGCCCTTACCGACAGAACACTGAAGCTTTCTTT
CASSPYRQNTEAFF
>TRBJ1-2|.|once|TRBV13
TGTGCCAGCAGCTTGTGGGGGGGCGCAGGCTATGGCTACACCTTC
CASSLWGGAGYGYTF
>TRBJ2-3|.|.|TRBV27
TGTGCCAGCAGTTTAGCGGTCGAATACACAGATACGCAGTATTTT
CASSLAVEYTDTQYF
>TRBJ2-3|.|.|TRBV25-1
TGTGCCAGCAGTGAATCGGGAACCGGGACTTATACGCAGTATTTT
CASSESGTGTYTQYF
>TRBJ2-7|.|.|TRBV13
TGTGCCAGCTCTTGGAGATTGGCAGGGTCCTACGAGCAGTACTTC
CASSWRLAGSYEQYF
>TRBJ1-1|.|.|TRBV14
TGTGCCAGCGGTCTATCCATGAACACTGAAGCTTTCTTT
CASGLSMNTEAFF
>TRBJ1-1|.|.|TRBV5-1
TGCGCCAGCAGCTTGGAACAGGGTGGGAACACTGAAGCTTTCTTT
CASSLEQGGNTEAFF
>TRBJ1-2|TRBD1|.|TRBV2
TGTGCCAGCAGTTCGACAGGGAACTATGGCTACACCTTC
CASSSTGNYGYTF
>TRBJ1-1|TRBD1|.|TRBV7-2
TGTGCCAGCAGCTTATTGGGGACAGGGACTGAAGCTTTCTTT
CASSLLGTGTEAFF
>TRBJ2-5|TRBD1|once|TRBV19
TGTGCCAGCGGAGGGACAGGGTCGACAAGAGAGACCCAGTACTTC
CASGGTGSTRETQYF